This is a list of T cell receptor beta chains from one sample in a study of T-cell reconstitution after alpha-beta-depleted transplantation in children. TCRdb passed the PCR reads through MiXCR, listing each CDR3 protein once. The profile shows around 380,000 distinct CDR3 sequences, approximately 11% of them singletons. The sequencing here drew on PBMCs from the stem cell graft donor, taken from the stem cell graft. These receptors originate from a human donor who donated a stem cell graft to a child with acute myeloid leukemia. Both conserved end residues are part of each CDR3. D genes are given only for firm matches. Some rows mark clone size as missing; the rest say once, few, many or name a class of expanded clone.

DNA: TGTGCCAGCACCAATGATCGGGGCGCCCACTCTGGGGCCAACGGCCTGACTTTC
CDR3: CASTNDRGAHSGANGLTF
V: TRBV3-1
J: TRBJ2-6
D: .
size: once

DNA: TGTGCCAGCAGTGTCAGGGGTAAGGCCGAGCAGTACTTC
CDR3: CASSVRGKAEQYF
V: TRBV2
J: TRBJ2-7
D: .
size: few

DNA: TGCAGCGTCCCGGACAGGGAGGGGAACTATGGCTACACCTTC
CDR3: CSVPDREGNYGYTF
V: TRBV29-1
J: TRBJ1-2
D: TRBD1
size: few

DNA: TGTGCTAGTGGCGCACCCGCGGGAGCGAACAATGAGCAGTTCTTC
CDR3: CASGAPAGANNEQFF
V: TRBV12-5
J: TRBJ2-1
D: TRBD2
size: .

DNA: TGTGCCATCAGTGAGGATCTTCTAGCGGGGGCGCCTGAGGGAGATACGCAGTATTTT
CDR3: CAISEDLLAGAPEGDTQYF
V: TRBV10-3
J: TRBJ2-3
D: TRBD2
size: few

DNA: TGTGCCAGTTCCCCCGGGACTTCTAGCACAGATACGCAGTATTTT
CDR3: CASSPGTSSTDTQYF
V: TRBV9
J: TRBJ2-3
D: .
size: many

DNA: TGTGCCAGCAGCGGGACCAAGCCCTACGAGCAGTACTTC
CDR3: CASSGTKPYEQYF
V: TRBV7-2
J: TRBJ2-7
D: .
size: .

DNA: TGTGCCACCACCCAAGCGGGTTACGGGGAGCTGTTTTTT
CDR3: CATTQAGYGELFF
V: TRBV3-1
J: TRBJ2-2
D: .
size: .

DNA: TGTGCCAGCACCCTGGGGGCGCTGGGCACAGATACGCAGTATTTT
CDR3: CASTLGALGTDTQYF
V: TRBV12-3/TRBV12-4
J: TRBJ2-3
D: .
size: .

DNA: TGTGCCAGCAGTTTCAATAGCAATCAGCCCCAGCATTTT
CDR3: CASSFNSNQPQHF
V: TRBV12-3/TRBV12-4
J: TRBJ1-5
D: .
size: many

DNA: TGTGCCAGCAGCTTAGATAGGGAAGGCTACACCTTC
CDR3: CASSLDREGYTF
V: TRBV7-9
J: TRBJ1-2
D: .
size: few

DNA: TGTGCCAGCAGCGGAGGACAGGGTCCGAATTCACCCCTCCACTTT
CDR3: CASSGGQGPNSPLHF
V: TRBV7-2
J: TRBJ1-6
D: TRBD1
size: .

DNA: TGTGCCATCAGTGGCCAAAACCAAGAGACCCAGTACTTC
CDR3: CAISGQNQETQYF
V: TRBV10-3
J: TRBJ2-5
D: .
size: .

DNA: TGCAGTGCTAGAGATGGACAGTACTATGGCTACACCTTC
CDR3: CSARDGQYYGYTF
V: TRBV20-1
J: TRBJ1-2
D: .
size: few

DNA: TGTGCCAGCAAACTAGTGGGCGGAAAACTGTTTTTT
CDR3: CASKLVGGKLFF
V: TRBV6-6
J: TRBJ1-4
D: .
size: .

DNA: TGTGCCAGCAGTTCATATTCGGGAGTAGGCGAGCAGTACTTC
CDR3: CASSSYSGVGEQYF
V: TRBV6-5
J: TRBJ2-7
D: .
size: many

DNA: TGTGCCAGCAGTTTAGCTAGAGCAGATACGCAGTATTTT
CDR3: CASSLARADTQYF
V: TRBV27
J: TRBJ2-3
D: .
size: many

DNA: TGCGCCAGCAGCTTGAAGGCGAGGGGTGATCAAGAGACCCAGTACTTC
CDR3: CASSLKARGDQETQYF
V: TRBV5-1
J: TRBJ2-5
D: .
size: .

DNA: TGTGCCAGCAGCTTAGTTGGACAGTTCAGAAACATTCAGTACTTC
CDR3: CASSLVGQFRNIQYF
V: TRBV11-2
J: TRBJ2-4
D: .
size: few

DNA: TGTGCCACCAGCAGAGATGGAGGACAGGGTGGGTCTCCAACGTATTTT
CDR3: CATSRDGGQGGSPTYF
V: TRBV15
J: TRBJ2-3
D: TRBD1
size: few